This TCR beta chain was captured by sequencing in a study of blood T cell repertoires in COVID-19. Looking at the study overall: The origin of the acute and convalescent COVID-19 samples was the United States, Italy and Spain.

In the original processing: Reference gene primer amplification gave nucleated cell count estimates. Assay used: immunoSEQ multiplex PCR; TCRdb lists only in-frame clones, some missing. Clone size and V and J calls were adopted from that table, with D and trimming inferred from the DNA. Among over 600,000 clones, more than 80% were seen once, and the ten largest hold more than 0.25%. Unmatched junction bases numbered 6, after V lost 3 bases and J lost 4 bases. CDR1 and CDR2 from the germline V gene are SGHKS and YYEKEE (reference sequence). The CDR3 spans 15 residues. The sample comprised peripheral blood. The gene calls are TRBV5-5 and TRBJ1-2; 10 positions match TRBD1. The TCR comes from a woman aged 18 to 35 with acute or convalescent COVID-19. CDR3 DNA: TGTGCCAGCAGCTACGGGGACAGGGGTAGCTATGGCTACACCTTC. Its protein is CASSYGDRGSYGYTF.